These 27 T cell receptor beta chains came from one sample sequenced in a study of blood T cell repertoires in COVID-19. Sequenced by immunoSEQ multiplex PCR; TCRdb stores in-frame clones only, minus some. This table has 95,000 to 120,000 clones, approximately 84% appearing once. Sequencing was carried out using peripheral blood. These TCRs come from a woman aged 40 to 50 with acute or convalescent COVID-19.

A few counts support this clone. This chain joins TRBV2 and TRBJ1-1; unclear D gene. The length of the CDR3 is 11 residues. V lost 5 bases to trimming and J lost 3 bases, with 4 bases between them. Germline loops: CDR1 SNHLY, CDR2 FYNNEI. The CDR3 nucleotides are TGTGCCAGCAGTCGTTACACTGAAGCTTTCTTT. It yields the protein CASSRYTEAFF.

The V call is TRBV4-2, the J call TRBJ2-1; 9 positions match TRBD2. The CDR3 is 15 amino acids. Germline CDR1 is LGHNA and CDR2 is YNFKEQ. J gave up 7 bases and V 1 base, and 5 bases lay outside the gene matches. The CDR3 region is CASSQAGTSRNEQFF. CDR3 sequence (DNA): TGTGCCAGCAGCCAAGCGGGGACTAGCCGGAATGAGCAGTTCTTC.

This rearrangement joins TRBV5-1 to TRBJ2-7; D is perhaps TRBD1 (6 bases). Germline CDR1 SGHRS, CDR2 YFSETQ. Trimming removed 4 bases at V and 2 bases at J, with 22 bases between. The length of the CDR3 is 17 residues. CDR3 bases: TGCGCCAGCAGCGCTGGGGGCCGCTTGGGGACCACCTACGAGCAGTACTTC. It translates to CASSAGGRLGTTYEQYF. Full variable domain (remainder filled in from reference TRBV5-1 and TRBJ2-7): KAGVTQTPRYLIKTRGQQVTLSCSPISGHRSVSWYQQTPGQGLQFLFEYFSETQRNKGNFPGRFSGRQFSNSRSEMNVSTLELGDSALYLCASSAGGRLGTTYEQYFGPGTRLTVT.

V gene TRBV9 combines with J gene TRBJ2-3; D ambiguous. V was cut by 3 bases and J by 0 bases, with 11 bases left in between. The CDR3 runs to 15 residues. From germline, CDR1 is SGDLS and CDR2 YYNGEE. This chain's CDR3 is CASSDPSTSTDTQYF. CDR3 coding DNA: TGTGCCAGCAGCGACCCATCAACTAGCACAGATACGCAGTATTTT.

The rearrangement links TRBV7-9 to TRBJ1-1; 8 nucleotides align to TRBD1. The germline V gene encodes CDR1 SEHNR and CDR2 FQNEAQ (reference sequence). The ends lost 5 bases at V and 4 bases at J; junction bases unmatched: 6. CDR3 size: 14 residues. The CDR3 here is CASSRGQGATEAFF. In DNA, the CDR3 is TGTGCCAGCAGCCGCGGGCAGGGGGCCACTGAAGCTTTCTTT. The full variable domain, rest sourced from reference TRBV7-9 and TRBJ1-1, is DTGVSQNPRHKITKRGQNVTFRCDPISEHNRLYWYRQTLGQGPEFLTYFQNEAQLEKSRLLSDRFSAERPKGSFSTLEIQRTEQGDSAMYLCASSRGQGATEAFFGQGTRLTVV.

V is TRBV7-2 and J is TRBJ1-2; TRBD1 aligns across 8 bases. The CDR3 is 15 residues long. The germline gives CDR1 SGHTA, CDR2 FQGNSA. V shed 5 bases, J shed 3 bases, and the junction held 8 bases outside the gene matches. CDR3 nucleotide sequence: TGTGCCAGCAGCCTGGGGGCACAGGGGGACTATGGCTACACCTTC. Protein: CASSLGAQGDYGYTF.

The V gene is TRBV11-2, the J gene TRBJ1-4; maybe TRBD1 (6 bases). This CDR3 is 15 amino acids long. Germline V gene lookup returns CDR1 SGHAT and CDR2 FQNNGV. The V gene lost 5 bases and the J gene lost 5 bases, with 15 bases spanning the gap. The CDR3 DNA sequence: TGTGCCAGCAGCAAACAGGACAGAAGAAATGAAAAACTGTTTTTT. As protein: CASSKQDRRNEKLFF.

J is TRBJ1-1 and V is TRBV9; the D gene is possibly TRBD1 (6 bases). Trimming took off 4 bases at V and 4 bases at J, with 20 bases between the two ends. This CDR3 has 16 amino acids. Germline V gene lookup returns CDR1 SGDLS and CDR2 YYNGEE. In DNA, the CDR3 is TGTGCCAGCAGCCCCATACAAACAGGGTTGGGCACTGAAGCTTTCTTT. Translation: CASSPIQTGLGTEAFF.

CDR3 nucleotides: TGTGCCAGCATGGGCCTTCTTTACTATGGCTACACCTTC. Protein sequence: CASMGLLYYGYTF. The V gene is TRBV6-5, the J gene TRBJ1-2, with D unclear. Germline values: CDR1 MNHEY, CDR2 SVGAGI. CDR3 length: 13 residues. The V gene lost 7 bases and the J gene lost 3 bases, with 12 bases spanning the gap.

The CDR3 loop reads CASSQTTSGITDTQYF. CDR3 nucleotide sequence: TGTGCCAGCAGCCAAACGACTAGCGGGATCACAGATACGCAGTATTTT. This chain links TRBV3-1 (or the pseudogene TRBV3-2) with TRBJ2-3; 11 bases are shared with TRBD2. CDR1 and CDR2 (germline): LGHDT, YNNKEL (reference sequence). The CDR3 is 16 amino acids. Unmatched junction bases numbered 3, after V lost 2 bases and J lost 2 bases.

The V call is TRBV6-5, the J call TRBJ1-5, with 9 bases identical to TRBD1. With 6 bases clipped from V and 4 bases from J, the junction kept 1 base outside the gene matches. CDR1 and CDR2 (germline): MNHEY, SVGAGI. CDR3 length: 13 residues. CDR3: CASSGTGNQPQHF. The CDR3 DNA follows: TGTGCCAGCAGCGGGACAGGGAATCAGCCCCAGCATTTT.

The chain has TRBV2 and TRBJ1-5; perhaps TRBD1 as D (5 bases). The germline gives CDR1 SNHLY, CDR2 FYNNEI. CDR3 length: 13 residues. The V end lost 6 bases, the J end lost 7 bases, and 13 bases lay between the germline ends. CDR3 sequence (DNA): TGTGCCAGCAGAGCCGGGGGAAACCAGCCCCAGCATTTT. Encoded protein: CASRAGGNQPQHF.

The CDR3, as DNA: TGTGCCAGCAGTGAGTACAGGTTCTATGGCTACACCTTC. It codes for CASSEYRFYGYTF. The genes are TRBV6-1 and TRBJ1-2; D perhaps matches TRBD1 (5 bases). From germline, CDR1 is MNHNS and CDR2 SASEGT. V was shortened by 3 bases and J by 4 bases, with 9 bases between the two germline ends. The CDR3 has 13 amino acids.

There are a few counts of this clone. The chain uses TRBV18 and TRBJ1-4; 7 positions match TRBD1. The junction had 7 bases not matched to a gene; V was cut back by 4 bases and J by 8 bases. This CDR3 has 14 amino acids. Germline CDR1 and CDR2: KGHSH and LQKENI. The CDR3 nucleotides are TGTGCCAGCTCACATACAGGGGAGGAGGAAAAACTGTTTTTT. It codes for CASSHTGEEEKLFF. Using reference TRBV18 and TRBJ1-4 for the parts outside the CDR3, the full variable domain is NAGVMQNPRHLVRRRGQEARLRCSPMKGHSHVYWYRQLPEEGLKFMVYLQKENIIDESGMPKERFSAEFPKEGPSILRIQQVVRGDSAAYFCASSHTGEEEKLFFGSGTQLSVL.

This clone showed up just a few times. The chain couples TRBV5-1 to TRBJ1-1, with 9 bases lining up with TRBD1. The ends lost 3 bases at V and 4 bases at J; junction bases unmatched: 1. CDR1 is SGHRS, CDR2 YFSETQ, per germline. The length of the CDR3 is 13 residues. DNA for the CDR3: TGCGCCAGCAGCTACAGGGGGCCCACTGAAGCTTTCTTT. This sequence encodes CASSYRGPTEAFF.

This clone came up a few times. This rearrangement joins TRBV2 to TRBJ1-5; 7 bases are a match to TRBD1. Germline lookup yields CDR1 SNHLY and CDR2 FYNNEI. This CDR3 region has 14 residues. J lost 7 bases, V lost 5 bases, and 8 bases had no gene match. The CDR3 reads CASSSTGPQQPQHF. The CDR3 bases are TGTGCCAGCAGTTCGACAGGGCCCCAACAGCCCCAGCATTTT.

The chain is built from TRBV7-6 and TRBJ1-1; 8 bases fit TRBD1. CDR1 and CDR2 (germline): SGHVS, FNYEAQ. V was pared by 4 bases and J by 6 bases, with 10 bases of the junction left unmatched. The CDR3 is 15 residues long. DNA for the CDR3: TGTGCCAGCAGCTCCAGACAGGGGAGTTTGGCTGAAGCTTTCTTT. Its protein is CASSSRQGSLAEAFF.

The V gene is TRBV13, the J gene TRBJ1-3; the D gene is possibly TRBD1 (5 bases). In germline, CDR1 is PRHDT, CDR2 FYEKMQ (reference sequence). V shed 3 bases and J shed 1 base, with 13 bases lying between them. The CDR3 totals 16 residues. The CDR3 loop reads CASSFGPGGSGNTIYF. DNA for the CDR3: TGTGCCAGCAGCTTCGGCCCGGGGGGATCTGGAAACACCATATATTTT.

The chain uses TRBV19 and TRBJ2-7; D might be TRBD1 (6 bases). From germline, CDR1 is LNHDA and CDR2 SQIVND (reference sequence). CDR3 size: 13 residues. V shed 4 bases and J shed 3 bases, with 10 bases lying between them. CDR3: CASSSRGHYEQYF. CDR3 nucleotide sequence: TGTGCCAGTAGTAGCAGGGGACACTACGAGCAGTACTTC. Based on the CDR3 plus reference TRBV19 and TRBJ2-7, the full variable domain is DGGITQSPKYLFRKEGQNVTLSCEQNLNHDAMYWYRQDPGQGLRLIYYSQIVNDFQKGDIAEGYSVSREKKESFPLTVTSAQKNPTAFYLCASSSRGHYEQYFGPGTRLTVT.

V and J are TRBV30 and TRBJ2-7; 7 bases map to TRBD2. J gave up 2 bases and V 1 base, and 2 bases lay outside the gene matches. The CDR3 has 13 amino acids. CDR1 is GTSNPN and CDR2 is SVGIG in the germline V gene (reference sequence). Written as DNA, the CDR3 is TGTGCCTGGAGTGGGGGGGGTCCCTACGAGCAGTACTTC. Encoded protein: CAWSGGGPYEQYF.

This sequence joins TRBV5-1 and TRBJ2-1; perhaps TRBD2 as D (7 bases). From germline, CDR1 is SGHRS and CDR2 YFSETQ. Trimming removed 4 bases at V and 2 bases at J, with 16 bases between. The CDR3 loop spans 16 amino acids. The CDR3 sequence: CASSPGTGGPYNEQFF. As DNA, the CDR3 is TGCGCCAGCAGCCCCGGGACGGGGGGCCCCTACAATGAGCAGTTCTTC.

The CDR3 reads CASSLQGNYGYTF. The CDR3 bases are TGTGCCAGCAGCCTACAGGGAAACTATGGCTACACCTTC. The chain has TRBV7-2 and TRBJ1-2; tentative D call: TRBD1 (6 bases). The CDR3 is 13 residues long. Germline CDR1 and CDR2: SGHTA and FQGNSA. V was pared by 5 bases and J by 2 bases, with 9 bases between.

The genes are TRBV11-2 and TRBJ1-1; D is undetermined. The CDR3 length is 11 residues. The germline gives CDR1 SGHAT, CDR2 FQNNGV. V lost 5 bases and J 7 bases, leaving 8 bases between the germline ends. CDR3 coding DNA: TGTGCCAGCAGCCAAACGGGTGAAGCTTTCTTT. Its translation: CASSQTGEAFF.

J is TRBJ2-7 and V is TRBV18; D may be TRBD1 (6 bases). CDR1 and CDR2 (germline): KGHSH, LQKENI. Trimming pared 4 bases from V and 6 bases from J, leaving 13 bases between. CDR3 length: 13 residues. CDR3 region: CASSQSTGTEQYF. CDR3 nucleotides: TGTGCCAGCTCACAGTCAACAGGGACCGAGCAGTACTTC. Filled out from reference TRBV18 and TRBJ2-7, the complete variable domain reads NAGVMQNPRHLVRRRGQEARLRCSPMKGHSHVYWYRQLPEEGLKFMVYLQKENIIDESGMPKERFSAEFPKEGPSILRIQQVVRGDSAAYFCASSQSTGTEQYFGPGTRLTVT.

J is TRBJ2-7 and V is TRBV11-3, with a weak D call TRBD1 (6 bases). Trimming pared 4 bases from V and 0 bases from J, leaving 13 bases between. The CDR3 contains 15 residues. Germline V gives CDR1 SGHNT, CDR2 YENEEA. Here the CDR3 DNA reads TGTGCCAGCAGCTCAACAACAGGGAGCTCCTACGAGCAGTACTTC. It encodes CASSSTTGSSYEQYF. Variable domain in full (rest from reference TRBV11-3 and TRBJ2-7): EAGVVQSPRYKIIEKKQPVAFWCNPISGHNTLYWYLQNLGQGPELLIRYENEEAVDDSQLPKDRFSAERLKGVDSTLKIQPAELGDSAVYLCASSSTTGSSYEQYFGPGTRLTVT.

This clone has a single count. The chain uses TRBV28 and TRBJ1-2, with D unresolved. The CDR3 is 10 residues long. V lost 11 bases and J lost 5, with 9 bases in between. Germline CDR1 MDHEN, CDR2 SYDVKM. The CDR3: CAAAGYGYTF. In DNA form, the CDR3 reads TGTGCCGCGGCGGGGTATGGCTACACCTTC.

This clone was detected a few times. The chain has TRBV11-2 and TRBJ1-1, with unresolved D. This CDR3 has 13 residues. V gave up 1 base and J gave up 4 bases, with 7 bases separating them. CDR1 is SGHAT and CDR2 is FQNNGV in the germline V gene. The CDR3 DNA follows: TGTGCCAGCAGCTTAGGTAGGAGCACTGAAGCTTTCTTT. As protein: CASSLGRSTEAFF. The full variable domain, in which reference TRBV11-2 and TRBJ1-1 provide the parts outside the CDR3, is EAGVAQSPRYKIIEKRQSVAFWCNPISGHATLYWYQQILGQGPKLLIQFQNNGVVDDSQLPKDRFSAERLKGVDSTLKIQPAKLEDSAVYLCASSLGRSTEAFFGQGTRLTVV.